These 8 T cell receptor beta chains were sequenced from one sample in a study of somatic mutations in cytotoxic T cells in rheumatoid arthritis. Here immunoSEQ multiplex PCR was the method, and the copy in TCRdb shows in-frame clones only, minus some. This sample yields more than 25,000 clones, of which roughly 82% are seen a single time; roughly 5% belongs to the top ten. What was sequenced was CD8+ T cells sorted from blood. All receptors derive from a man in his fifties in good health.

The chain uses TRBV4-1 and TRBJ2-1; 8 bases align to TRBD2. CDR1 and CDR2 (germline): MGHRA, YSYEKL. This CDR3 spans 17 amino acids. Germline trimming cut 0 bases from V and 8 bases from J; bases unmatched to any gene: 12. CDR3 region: CASSQDPGGPRDDEQFF. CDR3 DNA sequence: TGCGCCAGCAGCCAAGACCCGGGAGGGCCACGGGACGATGAGCAGTTCTTC.

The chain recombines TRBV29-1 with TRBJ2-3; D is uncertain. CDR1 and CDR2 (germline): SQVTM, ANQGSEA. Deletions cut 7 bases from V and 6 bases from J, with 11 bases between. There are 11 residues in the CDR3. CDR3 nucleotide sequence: TGCAGCGCCCCATGGCAGGATACGCAGTATTTT. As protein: CSAPWQDTQYF.

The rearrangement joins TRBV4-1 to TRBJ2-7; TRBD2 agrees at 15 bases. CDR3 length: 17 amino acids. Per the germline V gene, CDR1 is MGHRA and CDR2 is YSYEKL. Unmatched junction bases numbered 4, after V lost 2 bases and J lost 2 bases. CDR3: CASSQPGLAGGPYEQYF. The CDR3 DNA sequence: TGCGCCAGCAGCCAACCCGGACTAGCGGGAGGGCCCTACGAGCAGTACTTC.

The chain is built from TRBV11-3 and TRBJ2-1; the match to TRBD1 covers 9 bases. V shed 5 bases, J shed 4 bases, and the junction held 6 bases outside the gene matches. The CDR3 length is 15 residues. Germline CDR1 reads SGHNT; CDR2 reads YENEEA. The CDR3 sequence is CASSATGGVYNEQFF. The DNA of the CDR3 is TGTGCCAGCAGCGCGACAGGGGGGGTATACAATGAGCAGTTCTTC. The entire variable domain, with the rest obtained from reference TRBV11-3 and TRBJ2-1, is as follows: EAGVVQSPRYKIIEKKQPVAFWCNPISGHNTLYWYLQNLGQGPELLIRYENEEAVDDSQLPKDRFSAERLKGVDSTLKIQPAELGDSAVYLCASSATGGVYNEQFFGPGTRLTVL.

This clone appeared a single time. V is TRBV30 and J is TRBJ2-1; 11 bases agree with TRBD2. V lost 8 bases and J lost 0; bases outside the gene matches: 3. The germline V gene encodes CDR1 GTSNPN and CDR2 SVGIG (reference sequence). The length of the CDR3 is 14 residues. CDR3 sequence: CAQTSGSSYNEQFF. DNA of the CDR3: TGTGCCCAAACTAGCGGGAGCTCCTACAATGAGCAGTTCTTC.

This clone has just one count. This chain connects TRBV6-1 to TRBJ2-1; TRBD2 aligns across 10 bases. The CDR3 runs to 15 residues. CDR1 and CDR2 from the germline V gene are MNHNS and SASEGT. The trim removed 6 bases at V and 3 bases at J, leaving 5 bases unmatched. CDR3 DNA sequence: TGTGCCAGCAGCACCGGGACTAGCGACTACAATGAGCAGTTCTTC. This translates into CASSTGTSDYNEQFF.

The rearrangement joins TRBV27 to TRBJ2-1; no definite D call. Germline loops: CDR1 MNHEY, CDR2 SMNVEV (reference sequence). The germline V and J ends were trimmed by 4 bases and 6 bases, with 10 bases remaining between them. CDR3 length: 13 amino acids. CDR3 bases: TGTGCCAGCAGTTCTCGCACAGTCAATGAGCAGTTCTTC. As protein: CASSSRTVNEQFF.

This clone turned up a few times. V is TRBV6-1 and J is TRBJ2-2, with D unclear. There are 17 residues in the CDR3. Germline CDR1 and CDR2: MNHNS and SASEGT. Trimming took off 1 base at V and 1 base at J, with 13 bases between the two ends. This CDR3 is CASSEVSRHWNTGELFF. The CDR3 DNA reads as TGTGCCAGCAGTGAAGTCTCGAGACACTGGAACACCGGGGAGCTGTTTTTT.